The entry that follows covers one T cell receptor beta chain sequence. Germline V gene data show CDR1 as SGHNT and CDR2 as YENEEA. V lost 0 bases to trimming and J lost 4 bases, with 7 bases between them. The length of the CDR3 is 14 residues. As originally analysed: Amplification of reference gene primers was used by the study to estimate nucleated cell counts. Repertoires were generated with immunoSEQ multiplex PCR, while TCRdb's copy carries only in-frame clones and drops some. V and J calls and clone size are those listed in that table; D and trimming were worked out from the DNA. The sample includes a few hundred thousand clones, about nine tenths of them seen just once. The data were obtained in a study of blood T cell repertoires in COVID-19. In the study overall: T cells, B-cell-depleted T cells, or PBMCs supplied cDNA or gDNA.

The chain employs TRBV11-3 and TRBJ2-1; D gene uncertain. Sequenced: peripheral blood. This sequence was found in a man in his 60s who had recovered from COVID-19. CDR3 protein: CASSLEGQYNEQFF. In DNA, the CDR3 is TGTGCCAGCAGCTTAGAGGGCCAATACAATGAGCAGTTCTTC. Filled out from reference TRBV11-3 and TRBJ2-1, the complete variable domain reads EAGVVQSPRYKIIEKKQPVAFWCNPISGHNTLYWYLQNLGQGPELLIRYENEEAVDDSQLPKDRFSAERLKGVDSTLKIQPAELGDSAVYLCASSLEGQYNEQFFGPGTRLTVL.